The 26 T cell receptor beta chains reported below all come from one sample, sequenced in a study of T cells expressing NK-cell markers. Following a re-call of the 5' RACE reads, TCRdb has one entry per CDR3 protein and lacks DNA. The sample's table shows under 200,000 distinct CDR3 sequences. The source material was blood T cells: a sorted CD56 or NKG2C T cell subset, CD4+ or CD8+ T cells, or bulk PBMC T cells (not recorded which). The receptors here all came from a woman between 18 and 69 years old in good health.

The rearrangement joins TRBV2 to TRBJ2-2; TCRdb indicates TRBD2, and absent DNA this call remains unverified. Germline values: CDR1 SNHLY, CDR2 FYNNEI. The CDR3 is made up of 14 amino acids. The CDR3: CASKSGSNTGELFF.

This chain connects TRBV4-2 to TRBJ2-7; TCRdb's D call of TRBD1 is untestable without DNA. The germline CDR1 and CDR2 sequences are LGHNA and YNFKEQ. This CDR3 spans 13 amino acids. This CDR3 is CASSPDRDREQYF.

The chain carries TRBV6-2 or TRBV6-3 and TRBJ2-2; TCRdb designates TRBD1, a call that cannot be tested without DNA. Germline V gene lookup returns CDR1 MNHEY and CDR2 SVGEGT. CDR3 size: 15 residues. The CDR3 protein is CASSINQGSTGELFF.

J is TRBJ2-1 and V is TRBV6-1; there is no DNA to check the TCRdb D call of TRBD1. Per the germline V gene, CDR1 is MNHNS and CDR2 is SASEGT. This CDR3 has 16 amino acids. The chain's CDR3 is CASSRGGGVTYNEQFF.

This chain connects TRBV6-1 to TRBJ1-5; no DNA is available, so the TRBD1 call from TCRdb remains unchecked. CDR1 and CDR2 (germline): MNHNS, SASEGT. This CDR3 contains 14 residues. The CDR3 loop is CASSEIDGGQPQHF.

The J gene is TRBJ2-5, the V gene TRBV20-1; no DNA is available, so the TRBD2 call from TCRdb remains unchecked. CDR3 length: 15 amino acids. Germline loops: CDR1 DFQATT, CDR2 SNEGSKA (reference sequence). This chain's CDR3 is CSARDGTSGAETQYF.

The gene calls are TRBV3-1 and TRBJ2-1; TCRdb names TRBD2, which stays unverified in the absence of DNA. Germline CDR1 reads LGHDT; CDR2 reads YNNKEL (reference sequence). This CDR3 comprises 14 residues. The CDR3 sequence is CASSRATSLTGQFF.

V is TRBV6-1 and J is TRBJ2-7; TCRdb's D call, TRBD2, is unchecked because there is no DNA. The CDR3 is made up of 14 amino acids. The germline CDR1 and CDR2 sequences are MNHNS and SASEGT. This chain's CDR3 is CASNRGEAAHEQYF.

V and J are TRBV6-1 and TRBJ1-6. CDR3 length: 16 amino acids. Germline V gene data show CDR1 as MNHNS and CDR2 as SASEGT. The CDR3 protein is CASSTQPVLGNSPLHF.

This rearrangement joins TRBV7-8 to TRBJ2-5; the D gene TCRdb calls, TRBD1, cannot be checked with no DNA. The CDR3 sequence is 14 residues long. The germline gives CDR1 SGHVS, CDR2 FQNEAQ. The chain's CDR3 is CASTTRAYQETQYF.

V is TRBV7-2 and J is TRBJ2-7. Germline V gives CDR1 SGHTA, CDR2 FQGNSA. This CDR3 has 14 amino acids. CDR3 residues: CASSFSGASYEQYF. Full variable domain (missing parts from reference TRBV7-2 and TRBJ2-7): GAGVSQSPSNKVTEKGKDVELRCDPISGHTALYWYRQSLGQGLEFLIYFQGNSAPDKSGLPSDRFSAERTGGSVSTLTIQRTQQEDSAVYLCASSFSGASYEQYFGPGTRLTVT.

The chain joins TRBV29-1 to TRBJ2-3; checking the TCRdb D call of TRBD2 is not possible without DNA. The CDR3 has 16 amino acids. Germline lookup yields CDR1 SQVTM and CDR2 ANQGSEA. Here the CDR3 reads CSVEERTSARGDTQYF.

The chain uses TRBV5-1 and TRBJ2-1. CDR3 length: 14 residues. CDR1 and CDR2 from the germline V gene are SGHRS and YFSETQ. CDR3 in amino acids: CASSSHSNYNEQFF.

Frequency places this clonotype as medium-sized. The V call is TRBV29-1, the J call TRBJ2-1; the TRBD2 assignment by TCRdb is unverifiable without DNA. This CDR3 spans 15 amino acids. The germline V gene has CDR1 SQVTM and CDR2 ANQGSEA. The CDR3 here is CSATPGLAGNHEQFF.

This chain uses TRBV9 with TRBJ1-6; TCRdb outputs TRBD1, but without DNA this stays unchecked. This CDR3 spans 17 amino acids. CDR1 SGDLS and CDR2 YYNGEE come from the germline V gene. The CDR3 sequence is CASSVGQGRSYNSPLHF.

CDR3 protein: CASSPDRINTEAFF. The chain links TRBV11-2 to TRBJ1-1; the TCRdb D gene call, TRBD1, has no DNA to confirm it. CDR1 and CDR2 from the germline V gene are SGHAT and FQNNGV. This CDR3 region has 14 residues.

V gene TRBV6-5 combines with J gene TRBJ2-1; TCRdb indicates TRBD2, and absent DNA this call remains unverified. The CDR3 consists of 16 residues. Germline V gene data show CDR1 as MNHEY and CDR2 as SVGAGI. This CDR3 is CASRPSLAGPYNEQFF.

V is TRBV12-3 or TRBV12-4 and J is TRBJ2-1; TCRdb reports TRBD2, a call that lacks DNA to check it against. The CDR3 is made up of 14 amino acids. The CDR3 reads CASSPLLAQNEQFF.

The chain has TRBV29-1 and TRBJ2-7; the D call of TRBD1 rests on TCRdb alone, since no DNA is present to check it. Germline CDR1 reads SQVTM; CDR2 reads ANQGSEA. The CDR3 extends over 13 amino acids. CDR3 region: CSVHQGAGYEQYF.

The rearrangement links TRBV5-1 to TRBJ1-1; checking the TCRdb D call of TRBD1 is not possible without DNA. The CDR3 extends over 15 amino acids. Germline CDR1 is SGHRS and CDR2 is YFSETQ. This chain's CDR3 is CASSSDGQVAKEAFF.

The chain uses TRBV7-2 and TRBJ2-3; no DNA is available, so the TRBD2 call from TCRdb remains unchecked. This CDR3 is 12 amino acids long. CDR1 is SGHTA and CDR2 is FQGNSA in the germline V gene. CDR3 sequence reads: CASSSGLDTQYF.

The rearrangement uses TRBV5-6 and TRBJ1-2; without DNA, the TCRdb call of TRBD1 cannot be checked. The CDR3 is 16 residues long. Germline CDR1 reads SGHDT; CDR2 reads YYEEEE. CDR3: CASSLPGQASWYGYTF.

The CDR3 loop reads CASSPHERSSYNEQFF. The chain joins TRBV7-2 to TRBJ2-1. There are 16 residues in the CDR3. Looked up from germline, CDR1 is SGHTA and CDR2 is FQGNSA. Looking up the rest from reference TRBV7-2 and TRBJ2-1 gives the full variable domain: GAGVSQSPSNKVTEKGKDVELRCDPISGHTALYWYRQSLGQGLEFLIYFQGNSAPDKSGLPSDRFSAERTGGSVSTLTIQRTQQEDSAVYLCASSPHERSSYNEQFFGPGTRLTVL.

The chain uses TRBV20-1 and TRBJ1-2. The CDR3 is made up of 12 amino acids. Germline CDR1 DFQATT, CDR2 SNEGSKA (reference sequence). The CDR3 reads CSISDRGYGYTF.

The rearrangement joins TRBV14 to TRBJ1-2; the D call from TCRdb, TRBD1, cannot be confirmed without DNA. This CDR3 has 14 residues. CDR1 SGHDN and CDR2 FVKESK come from the germline V gene. The CDR3 here is CASSQGTGNYGYTF.

The rearrangement uses TRBV12-3 or TRBV12-4 and TRBJ1-6. The CDR3 covers 16 residues. CDR3 protein: CASSSMQGSYNSPLHF.